The sequence of this T cell receptor beta chain was determined in a study of blood T cell repertoires in COVID-19. Turning to the study itself: The United States, Italy and Spain provided the acute and convalescent COVID-19 samples. Nucleic acid was either cDNA or gDNA, and it came from T cells, B-cell-depleted T cells, or PBMCs.

This clone was seen a few times. The data were produced by immunoSEQ multiplex PCR, yet TCRdb's version contains in-frame clones alone and is incomplete. The sample has about 150,000 clones; around 85% are singletons. This receptor was obtained from a woman in her seventies with acute or convalescent COVID-19. Sequenced material: peripheral blood.

The chain's CDR3 is CASSDIAGGELFF. CDR3 DNA: TGTGCCAGCAGTGACATCGCAGGCGGGGAGCTGTTTTTT. The genes are TRBV6-4 and TRBJ2-2; D ambiguous. Trimming stripped 2 bases from V and 7 bases from J, with 8 bases between. The CDR3 has 13 residues. The V gene's germline CDR1 is MRHNA and CDR2 SNTAGT.